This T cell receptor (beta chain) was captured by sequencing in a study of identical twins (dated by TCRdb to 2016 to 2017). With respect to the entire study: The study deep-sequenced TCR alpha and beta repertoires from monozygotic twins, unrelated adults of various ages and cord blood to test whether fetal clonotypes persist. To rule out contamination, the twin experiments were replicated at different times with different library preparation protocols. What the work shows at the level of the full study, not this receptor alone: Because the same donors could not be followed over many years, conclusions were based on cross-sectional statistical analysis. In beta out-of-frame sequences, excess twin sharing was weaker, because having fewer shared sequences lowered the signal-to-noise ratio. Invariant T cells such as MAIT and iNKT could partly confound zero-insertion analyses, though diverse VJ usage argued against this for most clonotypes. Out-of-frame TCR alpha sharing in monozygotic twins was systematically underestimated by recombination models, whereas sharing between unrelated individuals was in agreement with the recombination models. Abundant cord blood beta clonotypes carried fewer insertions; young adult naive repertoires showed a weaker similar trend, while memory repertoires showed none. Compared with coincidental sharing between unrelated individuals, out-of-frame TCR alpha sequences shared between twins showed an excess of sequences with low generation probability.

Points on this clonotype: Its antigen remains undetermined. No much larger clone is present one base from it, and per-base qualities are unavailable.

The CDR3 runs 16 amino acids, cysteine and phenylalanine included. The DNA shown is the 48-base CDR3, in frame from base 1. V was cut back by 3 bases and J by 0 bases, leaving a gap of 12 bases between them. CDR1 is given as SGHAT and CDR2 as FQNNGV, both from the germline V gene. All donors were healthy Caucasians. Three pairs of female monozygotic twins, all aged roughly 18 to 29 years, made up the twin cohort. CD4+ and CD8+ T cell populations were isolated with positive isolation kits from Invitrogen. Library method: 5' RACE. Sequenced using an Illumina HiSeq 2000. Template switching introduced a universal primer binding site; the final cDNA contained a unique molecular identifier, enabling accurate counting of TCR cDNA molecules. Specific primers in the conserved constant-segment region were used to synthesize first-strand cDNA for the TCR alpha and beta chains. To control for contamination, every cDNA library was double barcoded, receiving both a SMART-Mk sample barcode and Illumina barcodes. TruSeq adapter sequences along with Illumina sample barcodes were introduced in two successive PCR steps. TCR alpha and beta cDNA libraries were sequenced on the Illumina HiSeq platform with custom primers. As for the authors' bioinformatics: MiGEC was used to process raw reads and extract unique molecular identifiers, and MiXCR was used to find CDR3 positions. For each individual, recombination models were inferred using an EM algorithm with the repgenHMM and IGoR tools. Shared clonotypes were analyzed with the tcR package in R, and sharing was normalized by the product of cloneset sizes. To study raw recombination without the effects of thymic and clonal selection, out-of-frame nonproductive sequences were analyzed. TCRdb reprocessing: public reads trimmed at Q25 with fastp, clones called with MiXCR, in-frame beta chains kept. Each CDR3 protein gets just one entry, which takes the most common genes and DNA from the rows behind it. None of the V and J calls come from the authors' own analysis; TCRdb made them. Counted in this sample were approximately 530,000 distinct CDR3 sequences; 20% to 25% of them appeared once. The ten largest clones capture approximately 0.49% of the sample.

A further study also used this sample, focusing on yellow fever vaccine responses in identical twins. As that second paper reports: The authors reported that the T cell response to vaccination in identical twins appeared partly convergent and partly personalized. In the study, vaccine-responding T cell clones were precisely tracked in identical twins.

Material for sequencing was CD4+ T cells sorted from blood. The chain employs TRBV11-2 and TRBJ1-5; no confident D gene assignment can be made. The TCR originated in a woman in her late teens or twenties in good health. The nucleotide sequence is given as TGTGCCAGCAGCTTGGGCCAGCCGAATAGCAATCAGCCCCAGCATTTT. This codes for CASSLGQPNSNQPQHF. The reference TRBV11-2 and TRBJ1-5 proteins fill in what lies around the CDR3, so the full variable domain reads EAGVAQSPRYKIIEKRQSVAFWCNPISGHATLYWYQQILGQGPKLLIQFQNNGVVDDSQLPKDRFSAERLKGVDSTLKIQPAKLEDSAVYLCASSLGQPNSNQPQHFGDGTRLSIL.